A single sample is the source of the 2 T cell receptor beta chains below, sequenced in a study of T cell responses to AZD1222 COVID-19 vaccine. Sequencing was performed with immunoSEQ multiplex PCR; in TCRdb, only in-frame clones are kept and a portion is missing. Of around 130,000 clones detected, more than 90% appear once; the ten largest clones hold about 2.1%. The source material was peripheral blood, sampled 28 days after the second AZD1222 dose. These receptors were obtained from an adult who received the AZD1222 COVID-19 vaccine.

V is TRBV5-4 and J is TRBJ1-2; 11 bases align to TRBD1. Trimming removed 3 bases from V and 8 bases from J; junction bases left unmatched: 9. The CDR3 has 15 amino acids. Germline V gene data show CDR1 as SGHNT and CDR2 as YYREEE (reference sequence). The CDR3 sequence: CASSSPDRGQGGYTF. CDR3 coding DNA: TGTGCCAGCAGCTCACCGGACAGGGGGCAAGGAGGCTACACCTTC.

The chain combines TRBV6-1 with TRBJ2-7, with 9 bases matching TRBD1. CDR1 is MNHNS and CDR2 is SASEGT in the germline V gene. V shed 3 bases and J 3 bases; nucleotides not matched to a gene: 6. The CDR3 has 15 amino acids. This CDR3 reads CASSDRDRGVYEQYV. Here the CDR3 DNA reads TGTGCCAGCAGTGATCGCGACAGGGGGGTCTACGAGCAGTACGTC.